A selection of T cell receptor beta chains follows, all from one sample in a study of cytomegalovirus exposure and HLA in healthy donors. TCRdb keeps only in-frame clones here, not all; method: immunoSEQ multiplex PCR. The data show 70,000 or so clones, about nine tenths seen once. Sequencing was carried out using PBMCs. The source is a woman between 25 and 40 years old in good health and CMV-seronegative. Both conserved end residues are part of each CDR3. D genes are given only for firm matches. The size entry is marked missing in some rows and otherwise reads once, few, many or a size class.

NA TRBJ1-1 TRBV6-5 NA TGTGCCAGCAGTTACTCAGGCGGATTCAAAGCTTTCTTT CASSYSGGFKAFF
NA TRBJ2-2 TRBV7-7 NA TGTGCTAGCAGCTTAACTCAAAACACCGGGGAGCTGTTTTTT CASSLTQNTGELFF
TRBD1 TRBJ1-3 TRBV6-6 once TGTGCCAGCAGTTCGACAGGGGGAAACACCATATATTTT CASSSTGGNTIYF
TRBD2 TRBJ2-1 TRBV9 NA TGTGCCAGCAGCGCGGGACTAGGGTTAAGCAATGAGCAGTTCTTC CASSAGLGLSNEQFF
NA TRBJ2-7 TRBV6-1 NA TGTGCCAGCAGAATCACAGGGCTCTCCTACGAGCAGTACTTC CASRITGLSYEQYF
NA TRBJ2-3 TRBV7-9 few TGTGCCAGCAGCTCGGAGCCACCCACAGATACGCAGTATTTT CASSSEPPTDTQYF
TRBD2 TRBJ2-3 TRBV19 NA TGTGCCAGTAGTATTGGACTAGCGGGAGAGGCAGATACGCAGTATTTT CASSIGLAGEADTQYF
TRBD1 TRBJ1-2 TRBV30 NA TGTGCCTGGTGGACAGGGATTGGCTACACCTTC CAWWTGIGYTF
TRBD2 TRBJ2-7 TRBV7-9 NA TGTGCCAGCAGTCGGGAGGTGATCCCCTACGAGCAGTACTTC CASSREVIPYEQYF
TRBD2 TRBJ2-7 TRBV15 NA TGTGCCACCAGCAGAGTACTAGCGGGGGAGCAGTACTTC CATSRVLAGEQYF
NA TRBJ2-5 TRBV28 NA TGTGCCAGCAGTTCCGCAATAATAAGCCGGGAGCAGTACTTC CASSSAIISREQYF
TRBD2 TRBJ2-7 TRBV5-6 NA TGTGCCAGCACTCATTGGGGGCTGAGCGGGGGGACCTCCTACGAGCAGTACTTC CASTHWGLSGGTSYEQYF
TRBD2 TRBJ2-1 TRBV4-3 NA TGCGCCAGCAGCCCTCAGACTAGCGGGAACAATGAGCAGTTCTTC CASSPQTSGNNEQFF
NA TRBJ1-4 TRBV6-1 NA TGTGCCAGCAGTGATAATCAGGGAAATGAAAAACTGTTTTTT CASSDNQGNEKLFF
NA TRBJ2-1 TRBV7-8 NA TGTGCCAGCAGCTTGACGGGAGAGGCCTACAATGAGCAGTTCTTC CASSLTGEAYNEQFF
NA TRBJ2-3 TRBV9 NA TGTGCCAGCAGCGTAGCTCCAGTGAGCACAGATACGCAGTATTTT CASSVAPVSTDTQYF
TRBD2 TRBJ2-4 TRBV27 once TGTGCCAGCAGTTTCCGGCGGGAGGCCAAAAACATTCAGTACTTC CASSFRREAKNIQYF
TRBD1 TRBJ2-1 TRBV29-1 NA TGCAGCGTTGTTCAGGGGGCCGGTTACAATGAGCAGTTCTTC CSVVQGAGYNEQFF
TRBD1 TRBJ1-1 TRBV19 NA TGTGCCAGTAGTATTCGTGGACAGGGAAGAAACACTGAAGCTTTCTTT CASSIRGQGRNTEAFF
TRBD2 TRBJ2-1 TRBV7-6 NA TGTGCCAGCAGCTTAACTAGCGGGAGAGGGAATGAGCAGTTCTTC CASSLTSGRGNEQFF
TRBD1 TRBJ2-5 TRBV4-2 NA TGTGCCAGCAGCCAACTCGACAGGGGGTCGTTCCAAGAGACCCAGTACTTC CASSQLDRGSFQETQYF
TRBD1 TRBJ1-1 TRBV5-3 NA TGTGCCAGAAGTTCAAGACCCACAGGGGAAACTGAAGCTTTCTTT CARSSRPTGETEAFF
TRBD1 TRBJ1-6 TRBV10-3 NA TGTGCCATTTCGGACAGGGCTTATAATTCACCCCTCCACTTT CAISDRAYNSPLHF
NA TRBJ2-1 TRBV20-1 NA TGCAGTGCTAGCCGGTATGAGCAGTTCTTC CSASRYEQFF
NA TRBJ2-7 TRBV7-2 NA TGTGCCAGCAGACAGGGATCCGACGAGCAGTACTTC CASRQGSDEQYF
NA TRBJ2-6 TRBV5-1 few TGCGCCAGCAGCTTAGCCCTTACTTCTGGGGCCAACGTCCTGACTTTC CASSLALTSGANVLTF
TRBD2 TRBJ2-1 TRBV5-5 NA TGTGCCAGCAGCTCCTTAGCGGGAGTTCGCAATGAGCAGTTCTTC CASSSLAGVRNEQFF
NA TRBJ1-4 TRBV14 NA TGTGCCAGCAGCCAAAACGGTGCGAATGAAAAACTGTTTTTT CASSQNGANEKLFF
NA TRBJ2-3 TRBV19 NA TGTGCCAGTGCCCAGGGTGTAACAGATACGCAGTATTTT CASAQGVTDTQYF
TRBD2 TRBJ2-1 TRBV6-4 NA TGTGCCAGCAGTGACACTAGCGGGGCGTACAATGAGCAGTTCTTC CASSDTSGAYNEQFF
TRBD1 TRBJ1-5 TRBV30 once TGTGCCTGGAGCACAGGGGCCTATAGCAATCAGCCCCAGCATTTT CAWSTGAYSNQPQHF
TRBD2 TRBJ2-5 TRBV2 NA TGTGCCAGCAGTGTACCGGGACTAGACTTC CASSVPGLDF
NA TRBJ1-6 TRBV6-5 NA TGTGCCAGCAGTTACTGGACAGATTATAATTCACCCCTCCACTTT CASSYWTDYNSPLHF
TRBD1 TRBJ2-7 TRBV6-1 NA TGTGCCAGCAGTGAAGCCCCCGGGACAGGGGCCTACGAGCAGTACTTC CASSEAPGTGAYEQYF
NA TRBJ1-1 TRBV5-1 NA TGCGCCAGCAGTATAGGGGGGGATTCCGAAGCTTTCTTT CASSIGGDSEAFF
NA TRBJ1-1 TRBV21-1 NA TGTGCCAGCAGCAAACGCCGCGGGGCTCAAGAAGTTCCGAAACGGCTCATCGATGGCACTGAAGCTTTCTTT CASSKRRGAQEVPKRLIDGTEAFF
TRBD1 TRBJ1-1 TRBV5-8 NA TGTGCCAGCAGCCACCGGGACAGCCGATTCGTAGTCCTAAAAAACACTGAAGCTTTCTTT CASSHRDSRFVVLKNTEAFF
NA TRBJ2-2 TRBV7-9 NA TGTGCCAGCAGCTTTCGGAGGGACACCGGGGAGCTGTTTTTT CASSFRRDTGELFF
TRBD2 TRBJ2-5 TRBV7-2 NA TGTGCCAGCAGCTTAGGGTGGGGTAGCGGGACCCAAGAGACCCAGTACTTC CASSLGWGSGTQETQYF
NA TRBJ1-2 TRBV2 NA TGTGCCAGCAGTGAGTCGGACTATGGCTACACCTTC CASSESDYGYTF
NA TRBJ2-7 TRBV10-2 NA TGCGCCAGCAGTGACTTTGTCGGGAATTCCTACGAGCAGTACTTC CASSDFVGNSYEQYF
NA TRBJ2-7 TRBV7-8 NA TGTGCCAGCAGCCCCGCCGGTGGGCGTCTCGAGCAGTACTTC CASSPAGGRLEQYF
TRBD2 TRBJ2-3 TRBV19 NA TGTGCCAGCACTAGCGGGAGTTCGGTGGGCACAGATACGCAGTATTTT CASTSGSSVGTDTQYF
TRBD1 TRBJ1-1 TRBV7-9 NA TGTGCCAGCAGCTTATTGGGACAGGGGATTACTGCCACTGAAGCTTTCTTT CASSLLGQGITATEAFF
TRBD2 TRBJ2-3 TRBV5-3 NA TGTGCCAGAAGCCAGGGACTAGCGGGCACAGATACGCAGTATTTT CARSQGLAGTDTQYF
TRBD1 TRBJ2-2 TRBV25-1 NA TGTGCCAGCAGCCGACAGGGGGCTAACACCGGGGAGCTGTTTTTT CASSRQGANTGELFF
NA TRBJ1-5 TRBV30 NA TGTGCCTGGAGTCTGCGTAACAATCAGCCCCAGCATTTT CAWSLRNNQPQHF
NA TRBJ1-4 TRBV5-1 NA TGCGCCAGCAGCTTGGTCGGGATGAGTGAAAAACTGTTTTTT CASSLVGMSEKLFF
NA TRBJ2-1 TRBV7-6 few TGTGCCAGCGGGGAGGACTCCTACAATGAGCAGTTCTTC CASGEDSYNEQFF
NA TRBJ2-1 TRBV4-1 NA TGCGCCAGCAGCCATCGCCTGTTCGGTGCGGACAATGAGCAGTTCTTC CASSHRLFGADNEQFF
TRBD1 TRBJ2-3 TRBV4-2 few TGTGCCAGCAGCCGAAGTACAGGGGGCCCCACAGATACGCAGTATTTT CASSRSTGGPTDTQYF
NA TRBJ2-1 TRBV14 few TGTGCCAGCAGCCGCCTTGTTGGGGGCCATGAGCAGTTCTTC CASSRLVGGHEQFF
TRBD1 TRBJ1-2 TRBV19 few TGTGCCAGTACCCTACAGGGGTGGGATGGCTACACCTTC CASTLQGWDGYTF
TRBD2 TRBJ2-1 TRBV29-1 NA TGCAGCGTCGGGGGGCGTCTAGCGGGAGGGAACAATGAGCAGTTCTTC CSVGGRLAGGNNEQFF
TRBD2 TRBJ2-3 TRBV9 once TGTGCCAGCAGCGCAAAGACTAGCGGGAGATGGTCTGATACGCAGTATTTT CASSAKTSGRWSDTQYF
TRBD1 TRBJ2-5 TRBV2 NA TGTGCCAGCATGAACAACAGGGGCTACGAGACCCAGTACTTC CASMNNRGYETQYF
TRBD2 TRBJ2-7 TRBV19 NA TGTGCCAGTAGTATTAGGAGCGGGAGCTACGAGCAGTACTTC CASSIRSGSYEQYF